The TCR beta chain described here comes from a study of cytomegalovirus exposure and HLA in healthy donors. Study results and caveats: Earlier findings revealed that most TCR beta V segments proved productive either about 87% or about 30% of the time.

Only one count was recorded for this clone. As yet, its antigen is unknown. Both 60 Vbeta primers and 13 Jbeta primers went into the PCR. Method: immunoSEQ multiplex PCR; TCRdb's copy keeps in-frame clones and lacks some. Of about 130,000 clones detected, around 83% appear once; the ten largest clones hold almost 3%. The TCR originated in a young woman in good health and CMV-seropositive. The sample consisted of PBMCs.

This CDR3 is CASTSAQGYNEQFF. CDR3 DNA: TGTGCCAGCACCTCAGCACAGGGTTACAATGAGCAGTTCTTC. J is TRBJ2-1 and V is TRBV7-9; tentative D call: TRBD1 (6 bases). The CDR3 extends over 14 amino acids. The V gene's germline CDR1 is SEHNR and CDR2 FQNEAQ (reference sequence). V was clipped by 7 bases and J by 4 bases, with 14 bases between them.